This T cell receptor beta chain was identified during a study of T cell repertoires in cytomegalovirus infection. Findings of the study overall: CMV-specific TCR beta clonotypes restricted by HLA-C were the ones dominating the ex vivo response.

MiXCR, run by TCRdb on the reads, gives a single entry per CDR3 protein. The sample includes hundreds of thousands of distinct CDR3 sequences, 11% of them seen just once. On this clonotype itself: What it binds is unknown.

The ends were cut back, 4 bases at V and 0 bases at J, with 13 bases in the middle. CDR1 is SGHVS, CDR2 FQNEAQ, per germline. There are 16 residues in the CDR3. The chain couples TRBV7-8 to TRBJ1-5, with D unclear. The sequence came from a human donor in good health (CMV status not recorded). Some clones in this sample may be carry-over from other donors' samples. Sequenced input: PBMCs. CDR3 loop: CASSSRHGNSNQPQHF. The DNA for the CDR3 is TGTGCCAGCAGCTCACGACATGGGAATAGCAATCAGCCCCAGCATTTT.